Listed below are T cell receptor beta chains from one sample, sequenced in a study of blood T cells in healthy people across ages. Via MiXCR, TCRdb re-called the 5' RACE reads, giving one row per CDR3 protein. Among under 2 million distinct CDR3 sequences listed, about 35% were seen once. Sequences were obtained from blood. The receptors derive from a woman aged 25 to 45 in good health. The CDR3 runs from the conserved cysteine through the conserved F or W. Fields, in order: V gene, D gene, clone size, J gene, CDR3 DNA, CDR3 protein. A D gene is named only where the DNA matches it firmly. Only some rows state a clone size, as once, few, many or a class for expanded clones.

>TRBV12-3/TRBV12-4|-|many|TRBJ2-7
TGTGCCAGCAGCCGTCCGGGGGCAGACGAGCAGTACTTC
CASSRPGADEQYF
>TRBV6-1|TRBD1|many|TRBJ2-1
TGTGCCAGCAGCGGGACAGGTTACAATGAGCAGTTCTTC
CASSGTGYNEQFF
>TRBV3-1|-|few|TRBJ2-5
TGTGCCAGCAGCCAAGATAATGCCGGGAGTGAGACCCAGTACTTC
CASSQDNAGSETQYF
>TRBV6-6|-|-|TRBJ1-1
TGTGCCAGCAGTTATGGAGGGTTTTCTGGTAGCCCTGAAGCTTTCTTT
CASSYGGFSGSPEAFF
>TRBV6-2/TRBV6-3|TRBD1|-|TRBJ1-5
TGTGCCAGCAGTCGGGACAGGACGGGTCTGTATCAGCCCCAGCATTTT
CASSRDRTGLYQPQHF
>TRBV10-3|-|few|TRBJ2-7
TGTACCATCAAGTTGTTCGACGGATCCTACGAGCAGTACTTC
CTIKLFDGSYEQYF
>TRBV13|-|many|TRBJ2-5
TGTGCCAGCAGCTCGGCGGGACAAGGACAAGAGACCCAGTACTTC
CASSSAGQGQETQYF
>TRBV18|-|few|TRBJ1-1
TGTGCCAGCTCACCGAGCAGGGACCCATCCTACACTGAAGCTTTCTTT
CASSPSRDPSYTEAFF
>TRBV27|TRBD2|-|TRBJ2-3
TGTGCCAGCAGCCGCACCGCTAGCGGGACAAGCACAGATACGCAGTATTTT
CASSRTASGTSTDTQYF
>TRBV20-1|TRBD1|-|TRBJ1-1
TGCAGTGCTAGAGACCCGGGACAGGGGACCACTGAAGCTTTCTTT
CSARDPGQGTTEAFF
>TRBV13|-|few|TRBJ2-7
TGTGCCAGCAGCACCGGGGACTCGTCCTACGAGCAGTACTTC
CASSTGDSSYEQYF
>TRBV11-2|-|-|TRBJ2-5
TGTGCCAGCAGTTTACAGGGTGTTAGGCGAGAGACCCAGTACTTC
CASSLQGVRRETQYF
>TRBV29-1|-|many|TRBJ2-7
TGCAGCGCATTCGGGGGGCTGACCTACGAGCAGTACTTC
CSAFGGLTYEQYF
>TRBV6-2/TRBV6-3|-|-|TRBJ1-2
TGTGCCAGCATTTCGGCAGGCTACTATGGCTACACCTTC
CASISAGYYGYTF
>TRBV6-1|TRBD2|-|TRBJ2-1
TGTGCCAGCAGTCGAAAGCGGGAGTCGTCCTACAATGAGCAGTTCTTC
CASSRKRESSYNEQFF
>TRBV7-2|TRBD2|-|TRBJ2-3
TGTGCCAGCAGCGACTCTTTGGGACTAGCGGCGAACACAGATACGCAGTATTTT
CASSDSLGLAANTDTQYF
>TRBV7-9|-|once|TRBJ1-2
TGTGCCAGCAGCCTAAAGTTAGCCGGGAGCAACTATGGCTACACCTTC
CASSLKLAGSNYGYTF
>TRBV20-1|TRBD2|-|TRBJ2-1
TGCAGTGTTCTCGGGACTAGCGGGTCCAATGAGCAGTTCTTC
CSVLGTSGSNEQFF
>TRBV7-2|TRBD2|-|TRBJ2-1
TGTGCCAGCAGTCTCATAGCGGGGGGGCATGTCCATGAGCAGTTCTTC
CASSLIAGGHVHEQFF
>TRBV5-1|-|once|TRBJ2-1
TGCGCCAGCAGCTTGGTCAAGGGGATAGGCAATGAGCAGTTCTTC
CASSLVKGIGNEQFF
>TRBV25-1|TRBD1|-|TRBJ2-7
TGTGCCAGCAGCCCCTTGGGGACAGCCCGCTCCTACGAGCAGTACTTC
CASSPLGTARSYEQYF
>TRBV7-3|TRBD2|-|TRBJ2-5
TGTGCCAGCAGCGACAGGCGGGGGGGACAAGAGACCCAGTACTTC
CASSDRRGGQETQYF
>TRBV28|-|few|TRBJ1-4
TGTGCCAGCAGCTACGGGGTCACGGTCGAAAAACTGTTTTTT
CASSYGVTVEKLFF
>TRBV29-1|TRBD2|-|TRBJ2-1
TGCAGCGTTGAGGCTCGTCTAGCGGACAATGAGCAGTTCTTC
CSVEARLADNEQFF
>TRBV7-2|-|-|TRBJ2-1
TGTGCCAGCAGCTTAGTAAGACGGAATGATGAGCAGTTCTTC
CASSLVRRNDEQFF
>TRBV5-1|-|-|TRBJ2-3
TGCGCCAGCTACAGAGGGGTTGATACAGATACGCAGTATTTT
CASYRGVDTDTQYF
>TRBV4-1|TRBD2|-|TRBJ2-3
TGCGCCAGCAGCCAACCAACGGGGGGGCTGATAGATACGCAGTATTTT
CASSQPTGGLIDTQYF
>TRBV4-1|TRBD2|-|TRBJ2-1
TGCGCCAGCAGCGCGGGACTAGCGGGAGGGAACAATGAGCAGTTCTTC
CASSAGLAGGNNEQFF
>TRBV20-1|TRBD2|-|TRBJ2-1
TGCAGTGCTCCCGGGACTAGCGGGAGGAATGAGCAGTTCTTC
CSAPGTSGRNEQFF
>TRBV20-1|-|-|TRBJ1-2
TGCAGTGTCTTTGACAGGTCGAACTATGGCTACACCTTC
CSVFDRSNYGYTF
>TRBV29-1|TRBD1|few|TRBJ1-1
TGCAGCGTGAGACAGGGTTGGAACACTGAAGCTTTCTTT
CSVRQGWNTEAFF
>TRBV30|-|-|TRBJ2-1
TGTGCCTGGACAATTTTCTACAATGAGCAGTTCTTC
CAWTIFYNEQFF
>TRBV14|-|-|TRBJ2-7
TGTGCCAGCAGCCAAGATATAAACAGTCCGAGCTCCTACGAGCAGTACTTC
CASSQDINSPSSYEQYF
>TRBV7-9|TRBD1|-|TRBJ1-6
TGTGCCAGCAGCGCTCCCGGGACAGTCAATTCACCCCTCCACTTT
CASSAPGTVNSPLHF
>TRBV6-5|TRBD1|-|TRBJ2-7
TGTGCCAGCAGCAGGGGGCCGGAGGAGCAGTACTTC
CASSRGPEEQYF
>TRBV20-1|-|once|TRBJ2-3
TGCAGTGAGGCGGGAGCAGGGGGTAGGACAGATACGCAGTATTTT
CSEAGAGGRTDTQYF
>TRBV7-9|-|few|TRBJ2-1
TGTGCCAGCAGCTTAATCCCAGGAGATGAGCAGTTCTTC
CASSLIPGDEQFF
>TRBV4-1|-|many|TRBJ2-5
TGCGCCAGCAGCCCCCGGGGGCCCCCAGAGACCCAGTACTTC
CASSPRGPPETQYF
>TRBV28|-|-|TRBJ1-4
TGTGCCAGCAGGGGCACTCTTAGAGAGTATTTT
CASRGTLREYF
>TRBV6-1|-|-|TRBJ1-2
TGTGCCAGCAGCCAAATGGGCCAGGGACTAAACTATGGCTACACCTTC
CASSQMGQGLNYGYTF
>TRBV20-1|-|few|TRBJ1-1
TGCAGTGCTAGGGGTGGGATTACCATAAACACTGAAGCTTTCTTT
CSARGGITINTEAFF
>TRBV5-1|TRBD1|-|TRBJ2-1
TGCGCCAGCAGCCCCTCTTCTTTCACAGGGGGTGGAAATGAGCAGTTCTTC
CASSPSSFTGGGNEQFF